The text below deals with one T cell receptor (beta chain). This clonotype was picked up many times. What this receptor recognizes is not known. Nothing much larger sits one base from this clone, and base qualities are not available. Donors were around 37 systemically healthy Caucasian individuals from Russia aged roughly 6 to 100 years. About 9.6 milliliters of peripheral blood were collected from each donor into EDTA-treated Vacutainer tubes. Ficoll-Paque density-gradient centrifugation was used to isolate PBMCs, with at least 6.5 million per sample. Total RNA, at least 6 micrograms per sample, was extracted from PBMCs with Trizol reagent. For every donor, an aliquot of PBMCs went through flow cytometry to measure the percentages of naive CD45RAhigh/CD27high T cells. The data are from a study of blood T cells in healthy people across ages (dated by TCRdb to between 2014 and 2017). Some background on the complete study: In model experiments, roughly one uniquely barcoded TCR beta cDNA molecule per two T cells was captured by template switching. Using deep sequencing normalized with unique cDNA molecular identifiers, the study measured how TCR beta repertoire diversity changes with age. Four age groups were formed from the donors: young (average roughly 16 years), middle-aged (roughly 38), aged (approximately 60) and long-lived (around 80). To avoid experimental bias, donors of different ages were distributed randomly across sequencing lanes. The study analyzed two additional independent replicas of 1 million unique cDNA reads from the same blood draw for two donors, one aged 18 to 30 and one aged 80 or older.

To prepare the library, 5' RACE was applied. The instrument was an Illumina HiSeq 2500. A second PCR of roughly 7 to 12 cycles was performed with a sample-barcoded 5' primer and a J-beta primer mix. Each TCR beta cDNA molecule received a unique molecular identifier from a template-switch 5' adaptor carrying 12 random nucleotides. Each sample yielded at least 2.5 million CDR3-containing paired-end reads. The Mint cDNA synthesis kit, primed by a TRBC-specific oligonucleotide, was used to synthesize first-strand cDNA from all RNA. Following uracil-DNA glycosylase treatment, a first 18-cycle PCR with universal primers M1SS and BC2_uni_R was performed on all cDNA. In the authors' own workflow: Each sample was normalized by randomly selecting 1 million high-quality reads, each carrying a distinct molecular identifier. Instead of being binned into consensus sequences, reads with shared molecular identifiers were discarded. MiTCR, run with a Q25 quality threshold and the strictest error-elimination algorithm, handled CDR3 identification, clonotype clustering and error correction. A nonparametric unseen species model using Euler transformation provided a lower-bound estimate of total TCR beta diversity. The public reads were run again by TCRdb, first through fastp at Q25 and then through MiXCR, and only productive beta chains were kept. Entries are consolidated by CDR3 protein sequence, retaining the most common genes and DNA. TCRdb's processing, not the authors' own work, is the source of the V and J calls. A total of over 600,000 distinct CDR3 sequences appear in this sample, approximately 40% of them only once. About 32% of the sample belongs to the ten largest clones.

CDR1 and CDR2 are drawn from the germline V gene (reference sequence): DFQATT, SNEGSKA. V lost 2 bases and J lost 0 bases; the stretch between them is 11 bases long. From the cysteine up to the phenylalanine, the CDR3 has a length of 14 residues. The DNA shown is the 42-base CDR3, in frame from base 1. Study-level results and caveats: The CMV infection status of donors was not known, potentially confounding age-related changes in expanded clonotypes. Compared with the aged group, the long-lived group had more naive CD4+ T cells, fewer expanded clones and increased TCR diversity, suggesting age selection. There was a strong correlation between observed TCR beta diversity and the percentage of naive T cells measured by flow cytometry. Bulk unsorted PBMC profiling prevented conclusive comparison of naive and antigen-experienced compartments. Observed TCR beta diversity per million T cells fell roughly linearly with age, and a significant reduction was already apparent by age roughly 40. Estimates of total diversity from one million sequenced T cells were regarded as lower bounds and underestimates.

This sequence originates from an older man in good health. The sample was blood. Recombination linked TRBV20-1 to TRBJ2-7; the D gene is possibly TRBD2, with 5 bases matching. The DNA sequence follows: TGCAGTGCTAGATCGGCGGGCCTCTCCTACGAGCAGTACTTC. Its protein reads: CSARSAGLSYEQYF.